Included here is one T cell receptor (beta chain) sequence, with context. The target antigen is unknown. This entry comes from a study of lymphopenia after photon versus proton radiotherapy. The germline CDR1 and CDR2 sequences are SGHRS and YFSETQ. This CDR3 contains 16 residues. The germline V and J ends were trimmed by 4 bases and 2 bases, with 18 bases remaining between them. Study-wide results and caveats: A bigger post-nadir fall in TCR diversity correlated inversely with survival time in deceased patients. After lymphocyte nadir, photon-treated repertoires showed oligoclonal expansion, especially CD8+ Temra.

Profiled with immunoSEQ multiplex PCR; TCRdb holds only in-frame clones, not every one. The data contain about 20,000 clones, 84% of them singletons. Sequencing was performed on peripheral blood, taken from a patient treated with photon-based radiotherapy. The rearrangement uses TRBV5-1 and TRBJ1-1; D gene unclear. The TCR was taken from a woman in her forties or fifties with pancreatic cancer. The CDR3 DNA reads TGCGCCAGCAGCCTGAGCCCGGGCACTCCAAACACTGAAGCTTTCTTT. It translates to CASSLSPGTPNTEAFF.